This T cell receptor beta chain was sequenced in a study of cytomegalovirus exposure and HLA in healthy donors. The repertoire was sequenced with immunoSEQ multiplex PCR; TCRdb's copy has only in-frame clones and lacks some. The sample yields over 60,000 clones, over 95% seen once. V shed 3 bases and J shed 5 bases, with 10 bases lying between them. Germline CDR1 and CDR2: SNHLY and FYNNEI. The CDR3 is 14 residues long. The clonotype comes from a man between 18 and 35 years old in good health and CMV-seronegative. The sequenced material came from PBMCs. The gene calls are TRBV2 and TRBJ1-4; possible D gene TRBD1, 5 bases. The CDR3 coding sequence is TGTGCCAGCAGTGAGATAGCAGGGAATGAAAAACTGTTTTTT. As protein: CASSEIAGNEKLFF.